These 30 T cell receptor beta chains were sequenced from one sample in a study of T cells in Graves' hyperthyroidism and ophthalmopathy. Using RNA transcripts as the source, TCR beta CDR3 regions were amplified. HTBI primers were used for first-round RT-PCR of the TCR CDR3. TCRdb reanalysed the multiplex PCR reads using MiXCR and keeps one entry per CDR3 protein. This table holds about 690,000 distinct CDR3 sequences, roughly a sixth found once. The material sequenced was blood. All receptors come from a man aged 50 to 60 with Graves' hyperthyroidism.

This chain uses TRBV6-5 with TRBJ2-7, with TRBD1 identical over 8 bases. Germline CDR1 and CDR2: MNHEY and SVGAGI. Trimming removed 2 bases from V and 3 bases from J; junction bases left unmatched: 3. The CDR3 extends over 14 amino acids. The CDR3 loop reads CASSYQGAGYEQYF. CDR3 in DNA: TGTGCCAGCAGTTACCAGGGGGCAGGCTACGAGCAGTACTTC.

This clonotype was seen ten or more times. This sequence joins TRBV2 and TRBJ1-1; 9 bases are shared with TRBD1. The CDR3 runs to 14 residues. The V and J ends lost 7 bases and 10 bases, in that order; junction bases with no gene match: 13. Germline loops: CDR1 SNHLY, CDR2 FYNNEI. The CDR3: CASNLEQGASVAFF. CDR3 sequence (DNA): TGTGCCAGCAATCTCGAACAGGGGGCTTCGGTAGCTTTCTTT.

Note on this clonotype: This sequence may be a read error, since a much larger clone differs from it by one base. The CDR3 ends on some other residue instead of the conserved phenylalanine or tryptophan, so this is likely a read error. This chain uses TRBV7-9 with TRBJ2-5; 16 bases are a match to TRBD2. J lost 0 bases, V lost 4 bases, and 8 bases had no gene match. The CDR3 has 19 residues. The germline gives CDR1 SEHNR, CDR2 FQNEAQ (reference sequence). CDR3 residues: CASSYGTSGRAPYQETQYL. In nucleotides, the CDR3 is TGTGCCAGCAGCTACGGGACTAGCGGGAGGGCCCCCTACCAAGAGACCCAGTACTTA.

As regards this clonotype: Possible read error: a much larger clone is one base away. The gene calls are TRBV13 and TRBJ2-1; perhaps TRBD2 as D (5 bases). This CDR3 region has 13 residues. CDR1 and CDR2 (germline): PRHDT, FYEKMQ (reference sequence). CDR3 sequence: CASSLGLVYEQSF. The CDR3 coding sequence is TGTGCCAGCAGCTTAGGACTAGTCTATGAGCAGTCCTTC.

This clonotype was picked up many times. The rearrangement uses TRBV30 and TRBJ1-5, with 7 bases fitting TRBD1. The germline CDR1 and CDR2 sequences are GTSNPN and SVGIG (reference sequence). J lost 5 bases, V lost 1 base, and 2 bases had no gene match. The CDR3 sequence is 13 residues long. In DNA, the CDR3 is TGTGCCTGGAGTGGCAGGGGGTATCAGCCCCAGCATTTT. Protein sequence: CAWSGRGYQPQHF.

This clonotype was seen at least ten times. This chain links TRBV11-2 with TRBJ1-1; TRBD1 might be the D (5 bases). The CDR3 loop spans 15 amino acids. Germline V gene data show CDR1 as SGHAT and CDR2 as FQNNGV. Trimming took off 0 bases at V and 1 base at J, with 9 bases between the two ends. CDR3 sequence: CASSLDGAANTEAFF. The CDR3 DNA sequence: TGTGCCAGCAGCTTAGACGGGGCGGCGAACACTGAAGCTTTCTTT.

In this sample, this clonotype turned up a few times. The chain carries TRBV5-1 and TRBJ1-2, with D possibly TRBD1 on 6 matching bases. V was clipped by 5 bases and J by 7 bases, with 15 bases between them. Germline V gene data show CDR1 as SGHRS and CDR2 as YFSETQ. The CDR3 totals 13 residues. The CDR3 DNA reads as TGCGCCAGCAGGATCCCAGGGGTTGGTGGCTACACCTTC. It encodes CASRIPGVGGYTF.

This clonotype was seen ten or more times. The genes are TRBV10-3 and TRBJ2-3; D might be TRBD1 (6 bases). Germline loops: CDR1 ENHRY, CDR2 SYGVKD. This CDR3 contains 17 residues. V gave up 6 bases and J gave up 0 bases, with 19 bases separating them. The DNA for the CDR3 is TGTGCCATCAGCCCCACAGGGTACGCGGCTAGCACAGATACGCAGTATTTT. It yields the protein CAISPTGYAASTDTQYF.

This clonotype was recorded at least ten times. The chain is built from TRBV20-1 and TRBJ2-1, with TRBD2 as a possible D gene (6 bases). From germline, CDR1 is DFQATT and CDR2 SNEGSKA (reference sequence). Trimming stripped 5 bases from V and 7 bases from J, with 12 bases between. The CDR3 length is 12 residues. CDR3 loop: CSAGLSANEQFF. The CDR3 region has the DNA TGCAGTGCTGGACTAAGTGCGAATGAGCAGTTCTTC.

Comment on this clonotype: A clone one base away is much larger, so this may be a read error. V gene TRBV20-1 combines with J gene TRBJ2-1; 13 bases agree with TRBD2. Germline-derived CDR1 and CDR2 are DFQATT and SNEGSKA (reference sequence). The CDR3 totals 15 residues. The CDR3 reads CSTPGLAGFYNEQLF. CDR3 nucleotides: TGCAGTACTCCGGGACTAGCGGGATTTTACAATGAGCAGTTATTC.

As regards this clonotype: This may be a read error: a much more frequent sequence differs by one nucleotide. The chain employs TRBV4-1 and TRBJ2-5; TRBD2 is a possible D gene (5 bases). V shed 0 bases and J shed 9 bases, with 11 bases lying between them. This CDR3 spans 13 amino acids. Germline V lookup: CDR1 MGHRA, CDR2 YSYEKL. The chain's CDR3 is CASSQDSVEAQYF. DNA for the CDR3: TGCGCCAGCAGCCAAGATTCAGTGGAGGCCCAGTACTTC.

This clonotype was counted between two and nine times. The V and J genes are TRBV29-1 and TRBJ2-7; 8 bases match TRBD1. V was clipped by 6 bases and J by 3 bases; unmatched bases: 7. CDR3 length equals 13 residues. In germline, CDR1 is SQVTM, CDR2 ANQGSEA. The DNA of the CDR3 is TGCAGCGTCGGACAGGGAACTTTCTACGAGCAGTACTTC. The encoded protein is CSVGQGTFYEQYF.

The table lists this clonotype with many counts. The rearrangement joins TRBV20-1 to TRBJ1-1; TRBD1 agrees at 10 bases. The CDR3 sequence is 14 residues long. Germline values: CDR1 DFQATT, CDR2 SNEGSKA (reference sequence). With V trimmed by 0 bases and J by 6 bases, 4 bases remained unmatched. CDR3 sequence (DNA): TGCAGTGCTAGAGATGGACAGGGGGGTTCTGAAGCTTTCTTT. Protein product: CSARDGQGGSEAFF.

The chain combines TRBV3-1 with TRBJ2-7; 7 positions agree with TRBD1. The V and J ends lost 0 bases and 3 bases, in that order; junction bases with no gene match: 2. CDR1 and CDR2 from the germline V gene are LGHDT and YNNKEL (reference sequence). CDR3 length equals 14 residues. CDR3 protein: CASSQDSGGYEQYF. The DNA for the CDR3 is TGTGCCAGCAGCCAAGATTCAGGGGGCTACGAGCAGTACTTC.

This clonotype was picked up many times. The rearrangement links TRBV28 to TRBJ2-7; D is unclear. Germline V lookup: CDR1 MDHEN, CDR2 SYDVKM. V lost 3 bases and J 2 bases, leaving 11 bases between the germline ends. The CDR3 contains 14 residues. As DNA, the CDR3 is TGTGCCAGCAGTTTGGTAGGTAAAGCCTACGAGCAGTACTTC. Encoded protein: CASSLVGKAYEQYF.

This clonotype has ten or more counts. CDR3 loop: CASSLGLAPFGYEQYF. CDR3 DNA: TGTGCCAGCAGCTTAGGACTAGCGCCTTTTGGGTACGAGCAGTACTTC. The rearrangement uses TRBV7-8 and TRBJ2-7; 8 bases are a match to TRBD2. The CDR3 sequence is 16 residues long. The germline gives CDR1 SGHVS, CDR2 FQNEAQ. V dropped 1 base and J dropped 4; count of bases not matched to a gene: 9.

The chain couples TRBV11-2 to TRBJ2-1, with TRBD2 identical over 15 bases. V shed 2 bases, J shed 5 bases, and the junction held 4 bases outside the gene matches. This CDR3 is built from 17 residues. Germline V gene sequence: CDR1 SGHAT, CDR2 FQNNGV. The CDR3 is CASSLRGLAGGDNEQFF. CDR3 nucleotide sequence: TGTGCCAGCAGCTTACGGGGACTAGCGGGAGGAGACAATGAGCAGTTCTTC.

In its sample, this clonotype was seen many times. V and J are TRBV7-6 and TRBJ1-1; D remains unclear. CDR1 and CDR2 from the germline V gene are SGHVS and FNYEAQ. Between the trimmed V and J ends, which lost 0 bases and 0 bases, there was a span of 8 bases. The CDR3 sequence is 15 residues long. DNA for the CDR3: TGTGCCAGCAGCTTAGCGGTCGGGGTGAACACTGAAGCTTTCTTT. Its translation: CASSLAVGVNTEAFF. The entire variable domain, with the rest obtained from reference TRBV7-6 and TRBJ1-1, is as follows: GAGVSQSPRYKVTKRGQDVALRCDPISGHVSLYWYRQALGQGPEFLTYFNYEAQQDKSGLPNDRFSAERPEGSISTLTIQRTEQRDSAMYRCASSLAVGVNTEAFFGQGTRLTVV.

Many counts were recorded for this clonotype. The chain uses TRBV10-3 and TRBJ2-1, with TRBD1 as a possible D gene (5 bases). V was clipped by 0 bases and J by 10 bases, with 13 bases between them. This CDR3 has 14 residues. Germline CDR1 reads ENHRY; CDR2 reads SYGVKD. For the CDR3, the DNA is TGTGCCATCAGTGAGTCTCGCAGGGAAGGCGAGCAGTTCTTC. Residues: CAISESRREGEQFF.

This chain links TRBV9 with TRBJ2-2; no firm D call. There are 17 residues in the CDR3. CDR1 is SGDLS and CDR2 is YYNGEE in the germline V gene. V lost 3 bases and J 3 bases, leaving 18 bases between the germline ends. DNA for the CDR3: TGTGCCAGCAGCGACCTGGTCGGTGCTTTTGACACCGGGGAGCTGTTTTTT. This encodes CASSDLVGAFDTGELFF.

This clonotype appeared many times. V is TRBV11-2 and J is TRBJ2-7; D unclear. The CDR3 extends over 11 amino acids. CDR1 SGHAT and CDR2 FQNNGV come from the germline V gene. V was trimmed by 6 bases and J by 3 bases, leaving 6 bases between them. CDR3 protein: CASSPLYEQYF. CDR3 DNA sequence: TGTGCCAGCAGTCCCCTCTACGAGCAGTACTTC.

Regarding this clonotype: A read error may be the cause here, since a much bigger clone is one base away. This chain links TRBV29-1 with TRBJ2-3; D gene uncertain. The CDR3 consists of 12 residues. Trimming cost V 3 bases and J 4 bases, with 8 bases left between them. The germline CDR1 and CDR2 sequences are SQVTM and ANQGSEA. This chain's CDR3 is CSVEKTSDTQYF. In DNA, the CDR3 is TGCAGCGTTGAGAAAACCTCAGATACGCAGTATTTT.

This clonotype was detected ten times or more. The chain employs TRBV12-3 or TRBV12-4 and TRBJ1-1; tentative D call: TRBD1 (5 bases). With 8 bases removed from V and 2 bases from J, the gap between germline ends came to 15 bases. The CDR3 covers 14 residues. The CDR3 loop reads CASERAGVNTEAFF. Here the CDR3 DNA reads TGTGCCAGCGAACGGGCGGGGGTAAACACTGAAGCTTTCTTT.

This clonotype was counted at least ten times. The gene calls are TRBV20-1 and TRBJ2-1; 7 bases are a match to TRBD2. CDR3 length equals 16 residues. J was trimmed by 3 bases and V by 0 bases; bases with no gene match: 8. Per germline, CDR1 DFQATT and CDR2 SNEGSKA (reference sequence). This CDR3 is CSARDLSGRDYNEQFF. The CDR3 DNA sequence: TGCAGTGCTAGAGATTTATCGGGGAGGGACTACAATGAGCAGTTCTTC.

This clonotype has ten or more counts. V and J are TRBV27 and TRBJ2-6; the D gene is possibly TRBD1 (6 bases). This CDR3 spans 17 amino acids. V was clipped by 5 bases and J by 0 bases, with 14 bases between them. Germline V lookup: CDR1 MNHEY, CDR2 SMNVEV (reference sequence). CDR3 DNA: TGTGCCAGCAGTCCCCAGGGACAATACTCTGGGGCCAACGTCCTGACTTTC. It is translated as CASSPQGQYSGANVLTF.

Only a few counts were recorded for this clonotype. The chain has TRBV28 and TRBJ2-4, with TRBD1 matching over 9 bases. With V trimmed by 5 bases and J by 2 bases, 13 bases remained unmatched. This CDR3 has 18 residues. Germline CDR1 reads MDHEN; CDR2 reads SYDVKM. The CDR3 nucleotides read TGTGCCAGCAGTGACTTCCCGGGACAGGGACGCTCCAAAAACATTCAGTACTTC. It yields the protein CASSDFPGQGRSKNIQYF.

V and J are TRBV5-4 and TRBJ2-5; tentative D call: TRBD2 (6 bases). CDR3 length: 15 residues. Germline V gene lookup returns CDR1 SGHNT and CDR2 YYREEE (reference sequence). Trimming removed 0 bases at V and 7 bases at J, with 16 bases between. CDR3 residues: CASSLDAGRLGTQYF. The CDR3 nucleotides are TGTGCCAGCAGCTTGGATGCGGGGAGGCTTGGGACCCAGTACTTC.

This clonotype was counted ten times or more. The chain uses TRBV24-1 and TRBJ2-1; tentatively, D is TRBD1 (7 bases). Germline V gene data show CDR1 as KGHDR and CDR2 as SFDVKD. The V end was cut by 4 bases, the J end by 8 bases, with 14 bases between. The CDR3 is 14 residues long. The CDR3 region has the DNA TGTGCCACCAGTGACCCTACAGGGGAGGATGAGCAGTTCTTC. Translated: CATSDPTGEDEQFF.

Many counts were recorded for this clonotype. This rearrangement joins TRBV10-2 to TRBJ1-5; 7 nucleotides line up with TRBD1. V was clipped by 7 bases and J by 6 bases; unmatched bases: 12. Germline CDR1 reads WSHSY; CDR2 reads SAAADI. CDR3 length: 15 residues. CDR3 loop: CASKDNQGDRQPQHF. The CDR3 DNA reads TGCGCCAGCAAGGATAACCAGGGGGATCGTCAGCCCCAGCATTTT.

This clonotype showed up many times. The chain is built from TRBV7-9 and TRBJ1-2; TRBD1 might be the D (5 bases). From germline, CDR1 is SEHNR and CDR2 FQNEAQ (reference sequence). The V and J ends lost 8 bases and 4 bases respectively, with 17 bases between them. The CDR3 is 14 residues long. CDR3 protein: CASGHNGRTYGYTF. The CDR3 DNA is TGTGCCAGCGGACACAATGGGCGGACCTATGGCTACACCTTC. The full variable domain, in which reference TRBV7-9 and TRBJ1-2 provide the parts outside the CDR3, is DTGVSQNPRHKITKRGQNVTFRCDPISEHNRLYWYRQTLGQGPEFLTYFQNEAQLEKSRLLSDRFSAERPKGSFSTLEIQRTEQGDSAMYLCASGHNGRTYGYTFGSGTRLTVV.